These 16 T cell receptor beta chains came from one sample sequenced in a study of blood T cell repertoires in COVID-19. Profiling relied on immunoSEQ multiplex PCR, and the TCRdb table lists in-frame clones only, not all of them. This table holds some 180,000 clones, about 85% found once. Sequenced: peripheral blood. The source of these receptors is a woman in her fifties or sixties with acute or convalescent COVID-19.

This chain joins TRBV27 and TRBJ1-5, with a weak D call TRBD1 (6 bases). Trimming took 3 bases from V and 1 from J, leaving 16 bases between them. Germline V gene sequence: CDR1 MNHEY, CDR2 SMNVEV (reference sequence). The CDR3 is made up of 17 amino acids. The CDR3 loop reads CASSFGGGGMSNQPQHF. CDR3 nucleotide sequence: TGTGCCAGCAGTTTTGGGGGGGGCGGTATGAGCAATCAGCCCCAGCATTTT.

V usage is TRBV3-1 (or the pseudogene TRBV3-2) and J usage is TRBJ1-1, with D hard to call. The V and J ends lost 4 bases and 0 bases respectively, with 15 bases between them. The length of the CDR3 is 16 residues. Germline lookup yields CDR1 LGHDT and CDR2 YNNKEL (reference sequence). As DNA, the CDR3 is TGTGCCAGCAGCCGTTCTAAACGTATCCTGAACACTGAAGCTTTCTTT. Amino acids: CASSRSKRILNTEAFF.

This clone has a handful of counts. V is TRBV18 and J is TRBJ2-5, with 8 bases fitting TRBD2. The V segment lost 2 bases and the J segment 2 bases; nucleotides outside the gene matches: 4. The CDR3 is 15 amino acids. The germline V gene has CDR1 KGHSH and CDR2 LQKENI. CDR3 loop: CASSPRSGGQETQYF. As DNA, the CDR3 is TGTGCCAGCTCACCAAGGAGCGGGGGACAAGAGACCCAGTACTTC. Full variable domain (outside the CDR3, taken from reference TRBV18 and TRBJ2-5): NAGVMQNPRHLVRRRGQEARLRCSPMKGHSHVYWYRQLPEEGLKFMVYLQKENIIDESGMPKERFSAEFPKEGPSILRIQQVVRGDSAAYFCASSPRSGGQETQYFGPGTRLLVL.

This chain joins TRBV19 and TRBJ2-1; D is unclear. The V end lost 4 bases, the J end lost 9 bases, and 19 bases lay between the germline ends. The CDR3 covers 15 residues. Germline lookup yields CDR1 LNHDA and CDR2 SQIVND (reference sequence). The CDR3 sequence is CASSNAPAAYGEQFF. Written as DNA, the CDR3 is TGTGCCAGTAGTAACGCCCCGGCGGCCTACGGTGAGCAGTTCTTC.

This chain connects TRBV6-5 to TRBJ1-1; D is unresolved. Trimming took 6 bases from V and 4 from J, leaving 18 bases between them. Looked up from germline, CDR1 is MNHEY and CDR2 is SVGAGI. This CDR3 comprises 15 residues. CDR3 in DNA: TGTGCCAGCAGCCCGGTCGAGGGTGTGCCCACTGAAGCTTTCTTT. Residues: CASSPVEGVPTEAFF.

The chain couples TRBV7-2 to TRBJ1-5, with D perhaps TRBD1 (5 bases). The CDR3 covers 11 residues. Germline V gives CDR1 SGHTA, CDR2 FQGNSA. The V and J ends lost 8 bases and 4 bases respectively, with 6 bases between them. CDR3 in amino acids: CASGQNQPQHF. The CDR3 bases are TGTGCCAGCGGACAAAATCAGCCCCAGCATTTT.

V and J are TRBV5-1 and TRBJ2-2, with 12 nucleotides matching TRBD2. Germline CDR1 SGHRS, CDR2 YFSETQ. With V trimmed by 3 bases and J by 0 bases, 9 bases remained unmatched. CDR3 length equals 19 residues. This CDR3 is CASSYSAGTSGPNTGELFF. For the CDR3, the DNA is TGCGCCAGCAGCTATTCCGCCGGGACTAGCGGGCCGAACACCGGGGAGCTGTTTTTT.

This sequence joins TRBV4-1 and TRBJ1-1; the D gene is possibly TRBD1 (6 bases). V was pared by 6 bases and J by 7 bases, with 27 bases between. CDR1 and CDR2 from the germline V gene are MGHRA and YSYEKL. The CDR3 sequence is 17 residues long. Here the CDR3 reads CASRGTFQKGGRGEAFF. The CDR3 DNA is TGCGCCAGCAGAGGGACCTTCCAAAAGGGGGGGAGAGGTGAAGCTTTCTTT.

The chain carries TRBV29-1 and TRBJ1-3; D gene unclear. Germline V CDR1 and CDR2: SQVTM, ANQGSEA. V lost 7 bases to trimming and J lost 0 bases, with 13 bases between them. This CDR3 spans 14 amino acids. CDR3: CSATEGSSGNTIYF. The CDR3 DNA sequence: TGCAGCGCCACAGAGGGAAGCTCTGGAAACACCATATATTTT. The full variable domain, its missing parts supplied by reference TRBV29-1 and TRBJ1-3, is SAVISQKPSRDICQRGTSLTIQCQVDSQVTMMFWYRQQPGQSLTLIATANQGSEATYESGFVIDKFPISRPNLTFSTLTVSNMSPEDSSIYLCSATEGSSGNTIYFGEGSWLTVV.

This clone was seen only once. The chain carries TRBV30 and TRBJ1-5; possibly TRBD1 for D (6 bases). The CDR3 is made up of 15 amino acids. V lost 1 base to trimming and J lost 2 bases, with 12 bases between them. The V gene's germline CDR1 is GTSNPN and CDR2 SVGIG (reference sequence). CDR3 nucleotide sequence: TGTGCCTGGAGTGGAGGGGGATTCGGCAATCAGCCCCAGCATTTT. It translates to CAWSGGGFGNQPQHF. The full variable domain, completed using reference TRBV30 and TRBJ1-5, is SQTIHQWPATLVQPVGSPLSLECTVEGTSNPNLYWYRQAAGRGLQLLFYSVGIGQISSEVPQNLSASRPQDRQFILSSKKLLLSDSGFYLCAWSGGGFGNQPQHFGDGTRLSIL.

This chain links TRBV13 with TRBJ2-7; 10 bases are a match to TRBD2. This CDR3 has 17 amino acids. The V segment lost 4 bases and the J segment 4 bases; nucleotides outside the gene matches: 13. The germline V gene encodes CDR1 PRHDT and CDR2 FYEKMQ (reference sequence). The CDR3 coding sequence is TGTGCCAGCAGCTCCCAACAGAAGAGCGGGAGGGGATACGAGCAGTACTTC. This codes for CASSSQQKSGRGYEQYF.

The CDR3 sequence: CASSSQGSGNTIYF. CDR3 coding DNA: TGCGCCAGCAGCTCACAGGGATCTGGAAACACCATATATTTT. J is TRBJ1-3 and V is TRBV5-1, with D possibly being TRBD1 (6 bases). CDR1 is SGHRS, CDR2 YFSETQ, per germline. This CDR3 comprises 14 residues. V lost 3 bases and J 1 base, leaving 8 bases between the germline ends. The complete variable domain, with remaining parts taken from reference TRBV5-1 and TRBJ1-3, reads KAGVTQTPRYLIKTRGQQVTLSCSPISGHRSVSWYQQTPGQGLQFLFEYFSETQRNKGNFPGRFSGRQFSNSRSEMNVSTLELGDSALYLCASSSQGSGNTIYFGEGSWLTVV.

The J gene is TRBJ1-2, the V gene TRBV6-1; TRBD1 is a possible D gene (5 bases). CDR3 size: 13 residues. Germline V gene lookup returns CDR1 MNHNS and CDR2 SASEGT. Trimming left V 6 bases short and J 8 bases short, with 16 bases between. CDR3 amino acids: CASSPDNPWGYTF. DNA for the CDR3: TGTGCCAGCAGCCCGGACAATCCGTGGGGCTACACCTTC.

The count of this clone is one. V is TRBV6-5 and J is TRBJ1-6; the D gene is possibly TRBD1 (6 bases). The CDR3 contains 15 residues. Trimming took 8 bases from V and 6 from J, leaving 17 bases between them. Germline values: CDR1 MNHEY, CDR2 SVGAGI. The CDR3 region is CASSAGTNLNSPLHF. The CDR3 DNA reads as TGTGCCAGCTCGGCCGGGACAAACCTTAATTCACCCCTCCACTTT.

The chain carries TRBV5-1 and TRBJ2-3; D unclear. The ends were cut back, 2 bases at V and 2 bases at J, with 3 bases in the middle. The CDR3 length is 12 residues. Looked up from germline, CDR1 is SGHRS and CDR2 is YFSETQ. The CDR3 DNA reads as TGCGCCAGCAGCTTTCTCACAGATACGCAGTATTTT. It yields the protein CASSFLTDTQYF.

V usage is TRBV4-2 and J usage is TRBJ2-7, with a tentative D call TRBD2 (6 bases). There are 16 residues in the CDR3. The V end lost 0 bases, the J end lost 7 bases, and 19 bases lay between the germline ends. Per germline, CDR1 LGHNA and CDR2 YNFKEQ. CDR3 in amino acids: CASSQDKTSGAREQYF. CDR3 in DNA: TGTGCCAGCAGCCAAGATAAGACTAGTGGGGCTCGGGAGCAGTACTTC.